The clone carrying this TCR beta chain showed up just a few times. Its antigen remains unidentified. The source of the sample is a study of T cell repertoires in cytomegalovirus infection. Study summary: Both a matching HLA type and CMV infection were indicated by public TCR beta signatures. Findings and caveats of the study: Based on cumulative public TCR beta family frequency, carriers of CMV plus the relevant HLA were identified. HLA-C-restricted, CMV-specific TCR beta clonotypes were dominant ex vivo.

MiXCR, applied by TCRdb to the reads, yields one record per CDR3 protein. The table has around 710,000 distinct CDR3 sequences, under 35% seen once. This CDR3 comprises 15 residues. The germline CDR1 and CDR2 sequences are MNHNY and SVGAGI (reference sequence). With 5 bases removed from V and 6 bases from J, the gap between germline ends came to 16 bases. The J gene is TRBJ2-2, the V gene TRBV6-6, with D perhaps assigned TRBD1 or TRBD2 (5 bases each). Sequencing used cultured CD8+ T cells from PBMCs, obtained from culture after CMV antigen stimulation. This clonotype was obtained from a human donor in good health (CMV status not recorded). Some clones in this sample may be carry-over from other donors' samples. CDR3 DNA: TGTGCCAGCAGTCCCGGGACGGGAAGCCCCGGGGAGCTGTTTTTT. It encodes CASSPGTGSPGELFF.